Presented here are 4 T cell receptor beta chains from one specimen sequenced in a study of shared clonotypes between healthy human individuals. Method: immunoSEQ multiplex PCR; TCRdb's copy keeps in-frame clones and lacks some. The sample shows over 950,000 clones, roughly 80% of them seen only once. Sequenced: memory CD4+ T cells from PBMCs. Subset defined: CD45RA-negative fraction. Source of these receptors: a man aged 18 to 29 in good health. Some clones in this sample may be carry-over from other donors' samples.

The chain uses TRBV7-6 and TRBJ2-7, with TRBD2 identical over 9 bases. Per germline, CDR1 SGHVS and CDR2 FNYEAQ. The junction had 2 bases not matched to a gene; V was cut back by 1 base and J by 4 bases. The CDR3 sequence is 14 residues long. CDR3 sequence reads: CASSLGLAAYEQYF. The CDR3 nucleotides read TGTGCCAGCAGCTTAGGACTAGCGGCGTACGAGCAGTACTTC.

The chain uses TRBV5-6 and TRBJ1-2, with TRBD1 identical over 9 bases. The CDR3 totals 16 residues. Germline values: CDR1 SGHDT, CDR2 YYEEEE. V was clipped by 4 bases and J by 4 bases; unmatched bases: 11. CDR3 nucleotides: TGTGCCAGCAGCGCGGCGGGGACAGGGATGGGCTATGGCTACACCTTC. Translating it yields CASSAAGTGMGYGYTF. The full variable domain, its missing parts supplied by reference TRBV5-6 and TRBJ1-2, is DAGVTQSPTHLIKTRGQQVTLRCSPKSGHDTVSWYQQALGQGPQFIFQYYEEEERQRGNFPDRFSGHQFPNYSSELNVNALLLGDSALYLCASSAAGTGMGYGYTFGSGTRLTVV.

The rearrangement uses TRBV5-5 and TRBJ1-5; TRBD1 matches at 7 bases. Germline assignment: CDR1 SGHKS and CDR2 YYEKEE (reference sequence). V shed 5 bases, J shed 5 bases, and the junction held 13 bases outside the gene matches. CDR3 length: 16 residues. The CDR3 DNA sequence: TGTGCCAGCAGTCTTACAGGGGACGGGGCCTATCAGCCCCAGCATTTT. Translation gives CASSLTGDGAYQPQHF.

The chain employs TRBV11-2 and TRBJ2-7; D gene ambiguous. The germline V gene has CDR1 SGHAT and CDR2 FQNNGV. Deletions cut 3 bases from V and 0 bases from J, with 9 bases between. CDR3 length equals 14 residues. In nucleotides, the CDR3 is TGTGCCAGCAGCTTCCGCCCTAACTCCTACGAGCAGTACTTC. Protein product: CASSFRPNSYEQYF. The full variable domain, completed using reference TRBV11-2 and TRBJ2-7, is EAGVAQSPRYKIIEKRQSVAFWCNPISGHATLYWYQQILGQGPKLLIQFQNNGVVDDSQLPKDRFSAERLKGVDSTLKIQPAKLEDSAVYLCASSFRPNSYEQYFGPGTRLTVT.